This record covers a single T cell receptor beta chain. These data belong to a study of shared clonotypes between healthy human individuals. Unsorted samples drew genomic DNA from about 100 million PBMCs. The quantity of DNA used in unsorted PBMC replicate PCRs was approximately 300 ng, corresponding to tens of thousands of T cell genomes. Assay: immunoSEQ multiplex PCR; the TCRdb copy retains only in-frame clones and omits some. Among some 490,000 clones listed, roughly 80% were seen once. Germline loops: CDR1 LNHDA, CDR2 SQIVND (reference sequence). The CDR3 contains 15 residues. V was pared by 5 bases and J by 4 bases, with 18 bases between.

This TCR was recovered from a woman aged 40 to 55 in good health. Some clones in this sample may be carry-over from other donors' samples. The V gene is TRBV19, the J gene TRBJ2-7; maybe TRBD2 (5 bases). Sequencing used PBMCs. The CDR3 protein is CASSLGPGLEYEQYF. Written as DNA, the CDR3 is TGTGCCAGTAGTTTAGGACCCGGACTCGAATACGAGCAGTACTTC.